Listed here are 26 T cell receptor beta chains from one sample, sequenced in a study of OX40 agonist ivuxolimab in advanced cancers. TCRdb keeps only in-frame clones here, not all; method: immunoSEQ multiplex PCR. This sample has 77,000 or so clones, with around 85% found just once. The material sequenced was CD4+ or CD8+ T cells sorted from blood, taken in a trial of the OX40 agonist ivuxolimab. The receptors originated from an adult with an advanced solid tumor such as melanoma, head and neck, liver or kidney cancer.

The chain joins TRBV7-8 to TRBJ2-7; 12 nucleotides match TRBD2. The CDR3 is 15 amino acids. Per germline, CDR1 SGHVS and CDR2 FQNEAQ. Trimming took 5 bases from V and 2 from J; bases not matched to a gene: 4. The CDR3 protein is CASSLGLAGTYEQYF. The DNA for the CDR3 is TGTGCCAGCAGCCTCGGACTAGCGGGAACCTACGAGCAGTACTTC.

CDR3 nucleotide sequence: TGCGCCAGCAGCTTGGGGGACAGGGCTGAAGCTTTCTTT. Protein product: CASSLGDRAEAFF. The chain employs TRBV5-1 and TRBJ1-1, with TRBD1 matching over 9 bases. The germline V gene encodes CDR1 SGHRS and CDR2 YFSETQ. The CDR3 is 13 residues long. V was pared by 0 bases and J by 6 bases, with 0 bases of the junction left unmatched.

The J gene is TRBJ1-2, the V gene TRBV5-5; D is ambiguous. This CDR3 contains 13 residues. Trimming removed 1 base from V and 2 bases from J, with 6 bases in between. Per germline, CDR1 SGHKS and CDR2 YYEKEE (reference sequence). CDR3 DNA sequence: TGTGCCAGCAGCTTGATGGAGAACTATGGCTACACCTTC. Protein sequence: CASSLMENYGYTF. The full variable domain, its missing parts supplied by reference TRBV5-5 and TRBJ1-2, is DAGVTQSPTHLIKTRGQQVTLRCSPISGHKSVSWYQQVLGQGPQFIFQYYEKEERGRGNFPDRFSARQFPNYSSELNVNALLLGDSALYLCASSLMENYGYTFGSGTRLTVV.

The V call is TRBV25-1, the J call TRBJ2-7, with D possibly being TRBD1 (6 bases). The germline V and J ends were trimmed by 3 bases and 3 bases, with 15 bases remaining between them. This CDR3 contains 15 residues. CDR1 is MGHDK and CDR2 is SYGVNS in the germline V gene. DNA for the CDR3: TGTGCCAGCAGTGATATCGCGTCAGGGGTCTACGAGCAGTACTTC. Protein: CASSDIASGVYEQYF.

This clone was detected only once. V and J are TRBV5-6 and TRBJ1-5, with TRBD1 identical over 10 bases. Germline V gives CDR1 SGHDT, CDR2 YYEEEE. Losses at the gene ends were 2 bases for V and 0 bases for J; bases not matched to a gene: 8. The CDR3 loop spans 18 amino acids. This chain's CDR3 is CASSFRDRGALSNQPQHF. DNA of the CDR3: TGTGCCAGCAGCTTCCGGGACAGGGGCGCCCTTAGCAATCAGCCCCAGCATTTT.

This clone was detected once. The V gene is TRBV7-2, the J gene TRBJ2-6; D unresolved. The CDR3 is 15 residues long. Germline loops: CDR1 SGHTA, CDR2 FQGNSA. Trimming cost V 2 bases and J 0 bases, with 5 bases left between them. The CDR3 nucleotides are TGTGCCAGCAGCTTACGGAGCTCTGGGGCCAACGTCCTGACTTTC. Residues: CASSLRSSGANVLTF.

The rearrangement joins TRBV7-9 to TRBJ2-7; D assignment may be TRBD1 or TRBD2 (5 bases each). Looked up from germline, CDR1 is SEHNR and CDR2 is FQNEAQ (reference sequence). The V end lost 5 bases, the J end lost 5 bases, and 19 bases lay between the germline ends. This CDR3 contains 15 residues. The CDR3, as DNA: TGTGCCAGCAGCCCGGGACCGCCGTTGACCGACGAGCAGTACTTC. It specifies CASSPGPPLTDEQYF.

The chain combines TRBV12-5 with TRBJ1-1; D is possibly TRBD1 (6 bases). Per germline, CDR1 LGHNT and CDR2 FRNRAP. The CDR3 is 12 residues long. V was pared by 7 bases and J by 9 bases, with 15 bases between. The CDR3 DNA is TGTGCTAGTGCCACCGGACAGTTTAAAGCTTTCTTT. This gives the protein CASATGQFKAFF.

This clone is classed as medium-sized. The chain links TRBV2 to TRBJ1-4; weak D call: TRBD1 (5 bases). From germline, CDR1 is SNHLY and CDR2 FYNNEI. This CDR3 is built from 16 residues. With 6 bases removed from V and 0 bases from J, the gap between germline ends came to 14 bases. DNA of the CDR3: TGTGCCAGCAGGACGACAGACAGATCAACTAATGAAAAACTGTTTTTT. Protein sequence: CASRTTDRSTNEKLFF.

The chain links TRBV5-1 to TRBJ2-7; D could derive from TRBD1 or TRBD2 (5 bases each). Between the trimmed V and J ends, which lost 0 bases and 3 bases, there was a span of 10 bases. Germline V gives CDR1 SGHRS, CDR2 YFSETQ. The length of the CDR3 is 14 residues. CDR3 coding DNA: TGCGCCAGCAGCTTGGGAGGGGATCACTACGAGCAGTACTTC. Translation: CASSLGGDHYEQYF.

The rearrangement links TRBV5-1 to TRBJ2-2; TRBD1 agrees at 7 bases. CDR3 length equals 14 residues. After removal of 1 base from V and 3 bases from J, the junction contained 0 bases not matched to a gene. Germline lookup yields CDR1 SGHRS and CDR2 YFSETQ. The CDR3 reads CASSLTGDTGELFF. The DNA for the CDR3 is TGCGCCAGCAGCTTGACAGGGGACACCGGGGAGCTGTTTTTT.

This chain links TRBV5-5 with TRBJ1-5, with D possibly matching TRBD1 (6 bases). V lost 3 bases, J lost 5 bases, and 15 bases lay in between. CDR3 length equals 15 residues. Germline CDR1 SGHKS, CDR2 YYEKEE (reference sequence). The CDR3 loop is CASSYLQGRDQPQHF. The CDR3 coding sequence is TGTGCCAGCAGCTATCTCCAGGGGCGAGATCAGCCCCAGCATTTT.

A few counts support this clone. The chain joins TRBV20-1 to TRBJ2-3; D remains unclear. The CDR3 is made up of 11 amino acids. Trimming removed 6 bases at V and 5 bases at J, with 9 bases between. Looked up from germline, CDR1 is DFQATT and CDR2 is SNEGSKA (reference sequence). Here the CDR3 DNA reads TGCAGTGCACCCTTCGTAGATACGCAGTATTTT. Its protein product is CSAPFVDTQYF.

The chain is built from TRBV14 and TRBJ2-1; 11 nucleotides line up with TRBD2. Germline V CDR1 and CDR2: SGHDN, FVKESK. Germline trimming cut 5 bases from V and 9 bases from J; bases unmatched to any gene: 9. The CDR3 contains 15 residues. Here the CDR3 DNA reads TGTGCCAGCAGCTTCACTAGCGGGAGTATGGTTGAGCAGTTCTTC. Encoded protein: CASSFTSGSMVEQFF.

This clone occurred once. The chain carries TRBV27 and TRBJ2-7, with D perhaps TRBD1 (6 bases). The CDR3 covers 15 residues. Per germline, CDR1 MNHEY and CDR2 SMNVEV (reference sequence). The V end lost 2 bases, the J end lost 2 bases, and 13 bases lay between the germline ends. This CDR3 reads CASSLRGQLPYEQYF. The CDR3 region has the DNA TGTGCCAGCAGTTTAAGGGGACAACTACCCTACGAGCAGTACTTC.

V and J are TRBV30 and TRBJ2-7; D remains unclear. V gave up 2 bases and J gave up 0 bases, with 5 bases separating them. CDR3 size: 12 residues. Germline V gives CDR1 GTSNPN, CDR2 SVGIG (reference sequence). The CDR3 here is CAWSPASYEQYF. In DNA form, the CDR3 reads TGTGCCTGGAGTCCGGCCTCCTACGAGCAGTACTTC.

The V and J genes are TRBV27 and TRBJ1-1; maybe TRBD1 (6 bases). The CDR3 totals 13 residues. Germline lookup yields CDR1 MNHEY and CDR2 SMNVEV (reference sequence). Trimming pared 2 bases from V and 7 bases from J, leaving 11 bases between. CDR3 bases: TGTGCCAGCAGTTTAGAACAGGGCTTTGAAGCTTTCTTT. Its translation is CASSLEQGFEAFF.

This chain joins TRBV2 and TRBJ2-1; no reliable D call. V was shortened by 7 bases and J by 5 bases, with 15 bases between the two germline ends. CDR3 length: 14 amino acids. CDR1 is SNHLY and CDR2 is FYNNEI in the germline V gene. The CDR3 region has the DNA TGTGCCAGCAAAAATCCACCAATACACAATGAGCAGTTCTTC. This codes for CASKNPPIHNEQFF.

The CDR3: CASRADSYGYTF. The CDR3 DNA follows: TGTGCCAGCAGAGCAGACAGCTATGGCTACACCTTC. The V and J genes are TRBV2 and TRBJ1-2; D possibly corresponds to TRBD1 (5 bases). The CDR3 runs to 12 residues. Germline CDR1 is SNHLY and CDR2 is FYNNEI. V lost 6 bases to trimming and J lost 4 bases, with 9 bases between them.

The chain is built from TRBV7-3 and TRBJ1-2, with D maybe TRBD1 (5 bases). Trimming removed 8 bases from V and 4 bases from J, with 17 bases in between. Germline V gene lookup returns CDR1 SGHTA and CDR2 FQGTGA. This CDR3 comprises 14 residues. The CDR3 DNA sequence: TGTGCCAGCGGGTATCCCGGGACTCCCTATGGCTACACCTTC. This encodes CASGYPGTPYGYTF.

V gene TRBV5-5 combines with J gene TRBJ1-5, with 11 bases fitting TRBD1. The CDR3 runs 15 residues. CDR1 and CDR2 from the germline V gene are SGHKS and YYEKEE (reference sequence). J lost 4 bases, V lost 2 bases, and 2 bases had no gene match. The CDR3 bases are TGTGCCAGCAGCTTCGGACAGGGGGCGAATCAGCCCCAGCATTTT. It encodes CASSFGQGANQPQHF.

The chain recombines TRBV6-5 with TRBJ1-2; D remains ambiguous. Germline lookup yields CDR1 MNHEY and CDR2 SVGAGI. Trimming left V 8 bases short and J 1 base short, with 14 bases between. CDR3 length: 14 residues. The CDR3 DNA reads TGTGCCAGCGGAGGGAACATCTTTAACTATGGCTACACCTTC. It translates to CASGGNIFNYGYTF.

In this sample, this clone turned up a few times. The chain recombines TRBV18 with TRBJ2-6, with D possibly matching TRBD1 (6 bases). From germline, CDR1 is KGHSH and CDR2 LQKENI. Trimming took 0 bases from V and 2 from J, leaving 8 bases between them. The CDR3 loop spans 16 amino acids. This CDR3 reads CASSPPYRAGANVLTF. The CDR3 DNA is TGTGCCAGCTCACCACCGTACAGGGCTGGGGCCAACGTCCTGACTTTC.

The V call is TRBV7-2, the J call TRBJ1-1, with D perhaps matching TRBD1 (6 bases). V lost 5 bases to trimming and J lost 6 bases, with 13 bases between them. The CDR3 totals 13 residues. Germline loops: CDR1 SGHTA, CDR2 FQGNSA. This CDR3 is CASSLWGGPEAFF. The CDR3 DNA sequence: TGTGCCAGCAGCCTCTGGGGGGGCCCTGAAGCTTTCTTT.

The chain joins TRBV28 to TRBJ2-2, with unresolved D. V dropped 6 bases and J dropped 2 bases, with 7 bases sitting between them. Germline CDR1 is MDHEN and CDR2 is SYDVKM. There are 13 residues in the CDR3. The CDR3 bases are TGTGCCAGCAGACCCGGTAACACCGGGGAGCTGTTTTTT. This translates into CASRPGNTGELFF.

In its sample, this clone was seen a few times. The rearrangement links TRBV6-6 to TRBJ1-6; D unclear. Trimming removed 5 bases at V and 7 bases at J, with 9 bases between. This CDR3 contains 13 residues. CDR1 is MNHNY, CDR2 SVGAGI, per germline (reference sequence). Here the CDR3 reads CASSVGGNSPLHF. The DNA for the CDR3 is TGTGCCAGCAGTGTTGGAGGGAATTCACCCCTCCACTTT.